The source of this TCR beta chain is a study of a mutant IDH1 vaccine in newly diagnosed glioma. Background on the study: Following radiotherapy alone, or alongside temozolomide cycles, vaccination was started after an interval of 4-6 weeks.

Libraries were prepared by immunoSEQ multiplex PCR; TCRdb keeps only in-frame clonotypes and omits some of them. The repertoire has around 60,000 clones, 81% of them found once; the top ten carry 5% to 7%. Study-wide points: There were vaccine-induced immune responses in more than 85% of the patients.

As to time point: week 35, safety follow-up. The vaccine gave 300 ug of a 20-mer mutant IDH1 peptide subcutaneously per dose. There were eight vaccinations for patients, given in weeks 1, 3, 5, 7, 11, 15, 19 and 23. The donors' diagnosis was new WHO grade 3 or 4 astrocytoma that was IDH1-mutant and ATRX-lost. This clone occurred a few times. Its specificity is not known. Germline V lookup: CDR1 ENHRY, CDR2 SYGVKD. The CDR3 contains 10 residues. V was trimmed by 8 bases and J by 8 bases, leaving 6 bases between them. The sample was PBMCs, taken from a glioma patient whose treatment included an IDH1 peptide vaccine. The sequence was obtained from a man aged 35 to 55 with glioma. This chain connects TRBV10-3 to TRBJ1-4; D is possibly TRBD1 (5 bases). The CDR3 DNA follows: TGTGCCATCCAGGGCGAAAAACTGTTTTTT. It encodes CAIQGEKLFF.